A selection of T cell receptor beta chains follows, all from one sample in a study of cytomegalovirus exposure and HLA in healthy donors. TCRdb's copy holds only in-frame clones and misses some; the assay was immunoSEQ multiplex PCR. This sample has approximately 220,000 clones, with around 76% found just once. The sample consisted of PBMCs. The receptors stem from a man aged 35 to 55 in good health and CMV-seropositive. CDR3s include the opening cysteine and the closing phenylalanine or tryptophan. The D gene is left open where the match is weak. Size tells how often a clone was seen (once, few, many) or the class of an expanded clone, and some rows leave it out.

cdr3_nt,cdr3_aa,v_call,j_call,clone_size,d_call
TGTGTCAGCAGCCACTCAGGGGCAGAGACCCAGTACTTC,CVSSHSGAETQYF,TRBV14,TRBJ2-5,NA,NA
TGTGCCAGCAGCTTAATCCCAGGAGGCGGGGATGGCTACACCTTC,CASSLIPGGGDGYTF,TRBV7-3,TRBJ1-2,NA,NA
TGTGCCAGCTCACCACTAGCGGGATCTGCGAATGAGCAGTTCTTC,CASSPLAGSANEQFF,TRBV18,TRBJ2-1,NA,TRBD2
TGCAGCGGCCTGGTGGCTTCAAACTCCTACGAGCAGTACTTC,CSGLVASNSYEQYF,TRBV29-1,TRBJ2-7,NA,NA
TGTGCCACCAGCAGAGTGCCCACTAGCACAGATACGCAGTATTTT,CATSRVPTSTDTQYF,TRBV15,TRBJ2-3,NA,NA
TGTGCCAGCAGATTGGAACTAGCGGGCAATGAGCAGTTCTTC,CASRLELAGNEQFF,TRBV2,TRBJ2-1,NA,TRBD2
TGTGCCAGCAGCCGTCAGGGGGCTAATGAAAAACTGTTTTTT,CASSRQGANEKLFF,TRBV14,TRBJ1-4,NA,TRBD1
TGTGCCAGCAGTGGGGACTGGTACAGGATGAACACTGAAGCTTTCTTT,CASSGDWYRMNTEAFF,TRBV6-1,TRBJ1-1,NA,NA
TGCGCCAGCAGCCATCCTGACAGGATCAATCAGCCCCAGCATTTT,CASSHPDRINQPQHF,TRBV4-1,TRBJ1-5,NA,NA
TGCGCCAGCAGGGAAACAGGGGGACAAGAAAAACTGTTTTTT,CASRETGGQEKLFF,TRBV5-1,TRBJ1-4,NA,TRBD1
TGCGCCAGCAGCTTGGTTGGCGCTAGCGGAGCCTCAGGTACAGATACGCAGTATTTT,CASSLVGASGASGTDTQYF,TRBV5-1,TRBJ2-3,once,TRBD2
TGTGCCAGCAGCATAAGGGGTGACAGAGCCGACTATGGCTACACCTTC,CASSIRGDRADYGYTF,TRBV9,TRBJ1-2,NA,NA
TGTGCCAGTAGCCTAGCGGGAGGGCCTCGGGAGACCCAGTACTTC,CASSLAGGPRETQYF,TRBV19,TRBJ2-5,NA,TRBD2
TGTGCCAGCAGCTTAGACTTCCCCGGCAATGAGCAGTTCTTC,CASSLDFPGNEQFF,TRBV7-9,TRBJ2-1,NA,NA
TGTGCCAGCACCACTGCCGGCGGCTCCTACGAGCAGTACTTC,CASTTAGGSYEQYF,TRBV7-9,TRBJ2-7,NA,NA
TGTGCCAGCAGCTTGCCGGGAGGGCCCACAGATACGCAGTATTTT,CASSLPGGPTDTQYF,TRBV5-4,TRBJ2-3,NA,TRBD2
TGTGCCAGCAGCCCCTGGGCAGGGGGAGACTATGGCTACACCTTC,CASSPWAGGDYGYTF,TRBV7-2,TRBJ1-2,NA,TRBD1
TGTGCCAGCAGTTTTTCCCAGCGGAAAAACATTCAGTACTTC,CASSFSQRKNIQYF,TRBV27,TRBJ2-4,NA,NA
TGTGCCAGCAGCTTAAGCTTAGCGGGGAGCTCCTACAATGAGCAGTTCTTC,CASSLSLAGSSYNEQFF,TRBV13,TRBJ2-1,few,TRBD2
TGTGCTAGTGGTTTGTTAGCGGGAGTCACCGGGGAGCTGTTTTTT,CASGLLAGVTGELFF,TRBV12-5,TRBJ2-2,NA,TRBD2
TGTGCCAGCAGCCCCCCGAATGCGGTTTCTGGCTACACCTTC,CASSPPNAVSGYTF,TRBV7-9,TRBJ1-2,NA,NA
TGTGCCAGCAGCCAAGGGCTGGGCGGGAGTACGACCGGGGAGCTGTTTTTT,CASSQGLGGSTTGELFF,TRBV4-2,TRBJ2-2,few,TRBD2
TGCGCCAGCAGCTTGTCCCAGGGGGGGCAGTTCTTC,CASSLSQGGQFF,TRBV5-1,TRBJ2-1,NA,NA
TGTGCCAGCAGCCAAGCCCCGGGACTCAACAAAGAGACCCAGTACTTC,CASSQAPGLNKETQYF,TRBV14,TRBJ2-5,once,NA
TGCGCCAGCAGCCAAGCAGGACTAGCGGGAAATTCCTACAATGAGCAGTTCTTC,CASSQAGLAGNSYNEQFF,TRBV4-1,TRBJ2-1,once,TRBD2
TGTGCCAGCAGCGCGACAGCTAGCGGTCAGCCCCAGCATTTT,CASSATASGQPQHF,TRBV7-2,TRBJ1-5,NA,NA
TGTGCCAGTTCCTTCTTTGCGGGAGGACCACAAGATACGCAGTATTTT,CASSFFAGGPQDTQYF,TRBV28,TRBJ2-3,NA,TRBD2
TGCGCCAGCAGCCAGGGAGCGGGAGCTTCCTACGAGCAGTACTTC,CASSQGAGASYEQYF,TRBV4-1,TRBJ2-7,NA,TRBD2
TGTGCCAGCAGTTCTGACAGGGAACTCAACACCGGGGAGCTGTTTTTT,CASSSDRELNTGELFF,TRBV5-4,TRBJ2-2,NA,TRBD1
TGTGCCAGCAGCCCGGGAAGCTACAATGAGCAGTTCTTC,CASSPGSYNEQFF,TRBV11-2,TRBJ2-1,NA,NA
TGTGCCAGCAGCCCGCTCCGACAGAATCAGGGCTACACCTTC,CASSPLRQNQGYTF,TRBV11-2,TRBJ1-2,NA,NA
TGTGCCAGTAGTATTGGGTCTGGAACTAGATGGGAGACCCAGTACTTC,CASSIGSGTRWETQYF,TRBV19,TRBJ2-5,NA,NA
TGTGCCAGCAGTTACTCGACAGGAAACTATGGCTACACCTTC,CASSYSTGNYGYTF,TRBV6-5,TRBJ1-2,NA,NA
TGTGCCAGCAGCCATAGGGAGGGCTACGAGCAGTACTTC,CASSHREGYEQYF,TRBV11-2,TRBJ2-7,NA,TRBD2
TGTGCCTGGAGTGAGCGGGAGAACACTGAAGCTTTCTTT,CAWSERENTEAFF,TRBV30,TRBJ1-1,NA,NA
TGTGCCAGCAGCTCCTCCGCACAGGGGGCGCCGGCCGTGTGGTACACCTTC,CASSSSAQGAPAVWYTF,TRBV7-6,TRBJ1-2,NA,TRBD1
TGTGCCAGCAGCAATAGGGGGTCAGATACGCAGTATTTT,CASSNRGSDTQYF,TRBV7-9,TRBJ2-3,NA,NA
TGTGCCAGCAGCTCCAGGACTAGCGGGATGGGGAATGAGCAGTTCTTC,CASSSRTSGMGNEQFF,TRBV5-6,TRBJ2-1,few,TRBD2
TGTGCCTGGAGTGGGTCTAGCGGGAGGACCGGGTTCTTC,CAWSGSSGRTGFF,TRBV30,TRBJ2-1,NA,TRBD2
TGTGCCATCAGTGAGGGCTCTGGACAGGGGGCAACGTTATATTATGGCTACACCTTC,CAISEGSGQGATLYYGYTF,TRBV10-3,TRBJ1-2,NA,TRBD1
TGTGCTAGCAGCTTAGGTCCCGCGGGAGAGACCCAGTACTTC,CASSLGPAGETQYF,TRBV7-7,TRBJ2-5,NA,NA
TGTGCCAGCAGTACTGGACATAGCAATCAGCCCCAGCATTTT,CASSTGHSNQPQHF,TRBV6-5,TRBJ1-5,NA,NA
TGTGCCAGCAGTCTCACAGGGGGCTACGAGCAGTACTTC,CASSLTGGYEQYF,TRBV27,TRBJ2-7,NA,TRBD1
TGTGCCAGCAGTTACCAGGGTGTGACTGAAGCTTTCTTT,CASSYQGVTEAFF,TRBV6-5,TRBJ1-1,NA,NA
TGTGCCAGCAGCTCCCCTCCCCTCTTTTCCGAAGCTTTCTTT,CASSSPPLFSEAFF,TRBV28,TRBJ1-1,NA,NA
TGTGCCAGCAGCTTGGTAGGGCTAGCGGGGAACAATGAGCAGTTCTTC,CASSLVGLAGNNEQFF,TRBV5-4,TRBJ2-1,NA,TRBD2
TGTGCCAGCAGCTTGGAAACAGTGGTCAATGAGCAGTTCTTC,CASSLETVVNEQFF,TRBV7-3,TRBJ2-1,NA,NA